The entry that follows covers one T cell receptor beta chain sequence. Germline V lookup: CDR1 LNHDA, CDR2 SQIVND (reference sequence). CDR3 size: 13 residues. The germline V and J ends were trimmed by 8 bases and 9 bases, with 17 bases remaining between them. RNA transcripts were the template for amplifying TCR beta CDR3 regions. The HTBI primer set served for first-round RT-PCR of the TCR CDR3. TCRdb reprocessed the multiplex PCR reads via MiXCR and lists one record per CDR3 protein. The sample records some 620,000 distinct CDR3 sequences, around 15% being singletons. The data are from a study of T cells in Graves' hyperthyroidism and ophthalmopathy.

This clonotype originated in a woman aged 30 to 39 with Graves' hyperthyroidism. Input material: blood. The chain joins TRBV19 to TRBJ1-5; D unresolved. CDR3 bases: TGTGCCAGTGATAACAGTGGCGGGTGGCCCCAGCATTTT. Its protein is CASDNSGGWPQHF.